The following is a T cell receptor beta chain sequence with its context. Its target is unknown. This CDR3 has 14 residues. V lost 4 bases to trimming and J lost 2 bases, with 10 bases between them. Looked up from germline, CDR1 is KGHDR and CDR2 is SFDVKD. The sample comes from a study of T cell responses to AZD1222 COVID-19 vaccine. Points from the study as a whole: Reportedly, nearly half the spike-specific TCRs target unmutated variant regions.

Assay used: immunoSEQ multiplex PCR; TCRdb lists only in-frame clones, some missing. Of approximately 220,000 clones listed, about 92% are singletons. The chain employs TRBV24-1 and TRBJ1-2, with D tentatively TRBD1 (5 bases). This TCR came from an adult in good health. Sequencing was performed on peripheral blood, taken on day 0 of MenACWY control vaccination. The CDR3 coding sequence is TGTGCCACCAGTGACGGGGGGAGAAACTATGGCTACACCTTC. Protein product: CATSDGGRNYGYTF.